This entry lists 9 T cell receptor beta chains sequenced from one sample in a study of T cells in Graves' hyperthyroidism and ophthalmopathy. The TCR beta CDR3 regions underwent amplification using RNA transcripts as the source. The TCR CDR3 was amplified in a first-round RT-PCR using the HTBI primer set. Each CDR3 protein is one row after TCRdb ran MiXCR on the multiplex PCR reads. The table lists approximately 620,000 distinct CDR3 sequences, approximately 16% of them singletons, with approximately 3.5% in the top ten. Input material: blood. These receptors all come from a woman between 40 and 50 years old with Graves' ophthalmopathy.

The chain has TRBV18 and TRBJ2-1; TRBD1 matches 8 bases. Losses at the gene ends were 3 bases for V and 9 bases for J; bases not matched to a gene: 7. Germline lookup yields CDR1 KGHSH and CDR2 LQKENI. This CDR3 is built from 14 residues. CDR3 in amino acids: CASSPDRDPPEQFF. The CDR3 bases are TGTGCCAGCTCACCGGACAGGGACCCACCTGAGCAGTTCTTC.

There are a few counts of this clonotype. The germline gene is not matched at one end of the junction; a read error may be the cause. The rearrangement links TRBV20-1 to TRBJ2-5; TRBD2 agrees at 8 bases. Germline V gene data show CDR1 as DFQATT and CDR2 as SNEGSKA (reference sequence). The CDR3 loop spans 13 amino acids. CDR3: CSARAGVAETQYF. The CDR3 nucleotides read TGCAGTGCAAGAGCGGGAGTGGCGGAGACCCAGTACTTC.

This clonotype was recorded many times. The V gene is TRBV20-1, the J gene TRBJ1-5; maybe TRBD1 (5 bases). This CDR3 has 14 amino acids. V was pared by 3 bases and J by 2 bases, with 11 bases between. Per germline, CDR1 DFQATT and CDR2 SNEGSKA (reference sequence). Here the CDR3 reads CSARSAGGNQPQHF. CDR3 in DNA: TGCAGTGCTAGGTCGGCGGGGGGCAATCAGCCCCAGCATTTT.

This clonotype was detected a few times. This chain joins TRBV28 and TRBJ1-2; the D gene is possibly TRBD1 (5 bases). The CDR3 covers 14 residues. Trimming pared 4 bases from V and 4 bases from J, leaving 13 bases between. CDR1 and CDR2 from the germline V gene are MDHEN and SYDVKM. Written as DNA, the CDR3 is TGTGCCAGCAGTTCCCGACCGAGGGGCTATGGCTACACCTTC. Its protein is CASSSRPRGYGYTF.

The sample holds many counts of this clonotype. The chain links TRBV12-5 to TRBJ1-1, with D unresolved. V lost 1 base, J lost 0 bases, and 12 bases lay in between. CDR3 length equals 16 residues. Germline CDR1 reads LGHNT; CDR2 reads FRNRAP. The CDR3: CASGLDVSSMNTEAFF. The CDR3 region has the DNA TGTGCTAGTGGTTTGGATGTCAGTAGCATGAACACTGAAGCTTTCTTT.

This chain joins TRBV11-2 and TRBJ1-1; 9 bases fit TRBD1. Germline V lookup: CDR1 SGHAT, CDR2 FQNNGV. CDR3 length: 13 residues. J was trimmed by 7 bases and V by 2 bases; bases with no gene match: 2. CDR3 region: CASSLKTGGEAFF. CDR3 coding DNA: TGTGCCAGCAGCTTAAAGACAGGGGGTGAAGCTTTCTTT.

This clonotype showed up just a few times. The chain recombines TRBV20-1 with TRBJ2-7; perhaps TRBD1 as D (6 bases). Germline CDR1 and CDR2: DFQATT and SNEGSKA (reference sequence). CDR3 size: 13 residues. The V end lost 5 bases, the J end lost 0 bases, and 11 bases lay between the germline ends. The CDR3 sequence is CSACDRSSYEQYF. DNA for the CDR3: TGCAGTGCTTGTGACAGGAGCTCCTACGAGCAGTACTTC.

This clonotype was seen ten or more times. The chain links TRBV11-2 to TRBJ1-2, with TRBD1 matching over 9 bases. V gave up 4 bases and J gave up 6 bases; unmatched junction bases: 9. Germline CDR1 and CDR2: SGHAT and FQNNGV. This CDR3 comprises 15 residues. The CDR3 DNA sequence: TGTGCCAGCAGCTCTATACAGGGGGCGCGCCATGGCTACACCTTC. This gives the protein CASSSIQGARHGYTF.

The sample holds many counts of this clonotype. This sequence joins TRBV3-1 and TRBJ2-3; D is ambiguous. Germline V gives CDR1 LGHDT, CDR2 YNNKEL (reference sequence). V was shortened by 4 bases and J by 2 bases, with 10 bases between the two germline ends. The CDR3 consists of 14 residues. The CDR3 DNA reads as TGTGCCAGCAGCCCCAGTCTGAACACAGATACGCAGTATTTT. Residues: CASSPSLNTDTQYF.